The 12 T cell receptor beta chains presented below share a single source sample, sequenced in a study of T cell repertoires in ileal Crohn's disease (dated by TCRdb to 2018 to 2020). Library construction relied on the immunoSEQ multiplex PCR assay. The table comes from immuneACCESS by way of TCRdb, which keeps in-frame sequences with V and J called. Part of the clones is missing from these tables; in studies checked, under half for an unresolved V gene and the rest for unknown reasons. Present in this sample are 2,000 to 2,500 clones, approximately 72% of which were seen just once. Roughly a fifth of the sample goes to the ten largest clones. The sample's time point label is to be understood as: neoterminal ileum biopsy at postoperative endoscopy, about 6 months after surgery. Material for sequencing was ileal tissue. These receptors were obtained from an adult with Crohn's disease.

The chain recombines TRBV27 with TRBJ1-2, with a tentative D call TRBD1 (6 bases). Germline CDR1 reads MNHEY; CDR2 reads SMNVEV (reference sequence). The CDR3 extends over 13 amino acids. V was shortened by 3 bases and J by 4 bases, with 9 bases between the two germline ends. This chain's CDR3 is CASSFGGGYGYTF. CDR3 DNA sequence: TGTGCCAGCAGTTTTGGGGGCGGCTATGGCTACACCTTC.

The chain has TRBV7-9 and TRBJ1-5, with TRBD1 matching over 11 bases. The CDR3 is 13 residues long. CDR1 is SEHNR and CDR2 is FQNEAQ in the germline V gene (reference sequence). J was trimmed by 5 bases and V by 8 bases; bases with no gene match: 2. The CDR3 protein is CASSGQGDQPQHF. In DNA form, the CDR3 reads TGTGCCAGCTCGGGACAGGGGGATCAGCCCCAGCATTTT.

The rearrangement joins TRBV7-9 to TRBJ1-5; 7 bases map to TRBD1. The V segment lost 5 bases and the J segment 5 bases; nucleotides outside the gene matches: 15. Germline V gives CDR1 SEHNR, CDR2 FQNEAQ (reference sequence). The CDR3 has 17 amino acids. Here the CDR3 reads CASSPTLEQGWDQPQHF. In DNA form, the CDR3 reads TGTGCCAGCAGCCCCACTTTAGAACAGGGGTGGGATCAGCCCCAGCATTTT.

This chain connects TRBV4-1 to TRBJ2-1; D not certain. The germline V gene encodes CDR1 MGHRA and CDR2 YSYEKL. Trimming left V 0 bases short and J 8 bases short, with 11 bases between. The CDR3 has 14 residues. As DNA, the CDR3 is TGCGCCAGCAGCCAAGAGACGAGACTGCATGAGCAGTTCTTC. Translation: CASSQETRLHEQFF.

Of note for this clone: The identical CDR3 is also encoded by other nucleotide sequences in the sample. V is TRBV2 and J is TRBJ2-5, with TRBD2 matching 10 bases. CDR1 and CDR2 (germline): SNHLY, FYNNEI. V shed 6 bases, J shed 2 bases, and the junction held 6 bases outside the gene matches. CDR3 length: 15 residues. DNA for the CDR3: TGTGCCAGCAGGGCCGGACTAGCGGTACAAGAGACCCAGTACTTC. Translated: CASRAGLAVQETQYF. Together with reference TRBV2 and TRBJ2-5, the CDR3 gives the full variable domain: EPEVTQTPSHQVTQMGQEVILRCVPISNHLYFYWYRQILGQKVEFLVSFYNNEISEKSEIFDDQFSVERPDGSNFTLKIRSTKLEDSAMYFCASRAGLAVQETQYFGPGTRLLVL.

As concerns this clone: A read error may produce the germline difference seen at one junction end. The J gene is TRBJ1-5, the V gene TRBV6-1; 7 bases are a match to TRBD1. The CDR3 is made up of 16 amino acids. Germline CDR1 MNHNS, CDR2 SASEGT. The CDR3 bases are TGTGCCAGCAGTGTCAACCGACAGGGTAGCAGTCAGCCCCAGCATTTT. It yields the protein CASSVNRQGSSQPQHF.

This clone occurred a few times. The chain employs TRBV4-2 and TRBJ2-3; 10 nucleotides match TRBD2. CDR1 and CDR2 (germline): LGHNA, YNFKEQ. Unmatched junction bases numbered 1, after V lost 0 bases and J lost 1 base. The CDR3 has 16 amino acids. CDR3 coding DNA: TGTGCCAGCAGCCAAGATCTAGCGGGAGGCACAGATACGCAGTATTTT. Encoded protein: CASSQDLAGGTDTQYF.

The rearrangement links TRBV4-1 to TRBJ2-1; D may be TRBD2 (7 bases). The V end lost 3 bases, the J end lost 4 bases, and 25 bases lay between the germline ends. The V gene's germline CDR1 is MGHRA and CDR2 YSYEKL. This CDR3 has 19 residues. The CDR3: CASSHYQGPTLAVYNEQFF. The CDR3 DNA reads TGCGCCAGCAGCCATTACCAGGGGCCTACTCTAGCGGTGTACAATGAGCAGTTCTTC.

V gene TRBV5-1 combines with J gene TRBJ2-1; D unresolved. V was trimmed by 2 bases and J by 0 bases, leaving 9 bases between them. Germline values: CDR1 SGHRS, CDR2 YFSETQ. The CDR3 covers 15 residues. DNA of the CDR3: TGCGCCAGCAGCTTCGAGGAGAGCTCCTACAATGAGCAGTTCTTC. Encoded protein: CASSFEESSYNEQFF.

This rearrangement joins TRBV7-9 to TRBJ2-1; 7 bases agree with TRBD2. CDR1 and CDR2 (germline): SEHNR, FQNEAQ (reference sequence). The CDR3 has 15 amino acids. The trim removed 3 bases at V and 14 bases at J, leaving 16 bases unmatched. The CDR3: CASSLTLSGRERKFF. The CDR3 bases are TGTGCCAGCAGCTTGACCCTGTCAGGGCGGGAGAGGAAGTTCTTC.

The V call is TRBV28, the J call TRBJ1-1; the D gene is possibly TRBD1 (6 bases). The V end lost 3 bases, the J end lost 0 bases, and 11 bases lay between the germline ends. This CDR3 has 15 residues. CDR1 MDHEN and CDR2 SYDVKM come from the germline V gene. CDR3 coding DNA: TGTGCCAGCAGTTTTACCGGGACACTGAACACTGAAGCTTTCTTT. It translates to CASSFTGTLNTEAFF. Variable domain in full (rest from reference TRBV28 and TRBJ1-1): DVKVTQSSRYLVKRTGEKVFLECVQDMDHENMFWYRQDPGLGLRLIYFSYDVKMKEKGDIPEGYSVSREKKERFSLILESASTNQTSMYLCASSFTGTLNTEAFFGQGTRLTVV.

The J gene is TRBJ1-2, the V gene TRBV28; weak D call: TRBD1 (6 bases). The germline V gene encodes CDR1 MDHEN and CDR2 SYDVKM. The CDR3 sequence is 15 residues long. V lost 6 bases and J 4 bases, leaving 18 bases between the germline ends. CDR3 nucleotide sequence: TGTGCCAGCAGGCTCGGTGGGGGCGAAGGCTATGGCTACACCTTC. Amino acid sequence: CASRLGGGEGYGYTF.